This T cell receptor beta chain was captured in a study of blood T cell repertoires in COVID-19. About the study: PBMCs, B-cell-depleted T cells, or T cells were the source of the cDNA or gDNA that made up the material.

In the original workflow: How many nucleated cells were present was estimated from reference gene primer amplification. The repertoire was sequenced with immunoSEQ multiplex PCR; TCRdb's copy has only in-frame clones and lacks some. That table supplies the V and J calls and clone size; D and trimming were determined from the DNA. The table shows 90,000 to 150,000 clones, with approximately 92% occurring only once. The CDR3 runs 13 residues. V was cut by 2 bases and J by 5 bases, with 8 bases left in between. CDR1 is SGHNT and CDR2 is YYREEE in the germline V gene (reference sequence). This chain connects TRBV5-4 to TRBJ2-1, with TRBD2 as a possible D gene (6 bases). The clonotype was recovered from a man aged 70-80 years with active or convalescent COVID-19. Sequenced sample: peripheral blood. The CDR3 DNA reads TGTGCCAGCAGCTTTGAGCGGGACAATGAGCAGTTCTTC. Translated, it gives CASSFERDNEQFF.